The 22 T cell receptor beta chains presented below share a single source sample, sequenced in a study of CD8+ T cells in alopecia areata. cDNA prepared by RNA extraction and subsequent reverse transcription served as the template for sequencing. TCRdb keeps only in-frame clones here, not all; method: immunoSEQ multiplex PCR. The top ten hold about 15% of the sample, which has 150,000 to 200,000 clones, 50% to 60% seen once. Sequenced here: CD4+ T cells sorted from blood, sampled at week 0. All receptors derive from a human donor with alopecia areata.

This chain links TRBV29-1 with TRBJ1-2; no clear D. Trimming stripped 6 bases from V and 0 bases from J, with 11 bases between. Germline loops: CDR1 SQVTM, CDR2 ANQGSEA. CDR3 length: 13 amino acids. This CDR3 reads CSVRKPTNYGYTF. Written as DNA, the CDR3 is TGCAGCGTAAGAAAACCCACTAACTATGGCTACACCTTC.

The CDR3 loop reads CASRRTVNTEAFF. CDR3 DNA: TGTGCCAGCAGACGGACAGTGAACACTGAAGCTTTCTTT. This chain uses TRBV6-5 with TRBJ1-1; perhaps TRBD1 as D (6 bases). CDR3 length equals 13 residues. In germline, CDR1 is MNHEY, CDR2 SVGAGI. Trimming removed 6 bases at V and 0 bases at J, with 8 bases between.

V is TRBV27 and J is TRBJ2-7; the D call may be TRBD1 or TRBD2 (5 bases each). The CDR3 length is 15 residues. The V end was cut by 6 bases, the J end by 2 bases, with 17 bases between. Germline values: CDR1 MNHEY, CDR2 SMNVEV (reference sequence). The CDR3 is CASSPNGRDPYEQYF. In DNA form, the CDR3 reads TGTGCCAGCAGCCCCAACGGAAGGGACCCCTACGAGCAGTACTTC.

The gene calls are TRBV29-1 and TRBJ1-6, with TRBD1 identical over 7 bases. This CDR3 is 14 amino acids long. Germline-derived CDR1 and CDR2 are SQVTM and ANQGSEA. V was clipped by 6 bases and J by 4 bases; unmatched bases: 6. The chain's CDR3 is CSVQGQPYNSPLHF. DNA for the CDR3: TGCAGCGTCCAGGGACAGCCATATAATTCACCCCTCCACTTT.

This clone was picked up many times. The CDR3 here is CASSPGRETQYF. In nucleotides, the CDR3 is TGTGCCAGCAGCCCGGGACGAGAGACCCAGTACTTC. V is TRBV7-9 and J is TRBJ2-5, with D perhaps being TRBD1 or TRBD2 (5 bases each). This CDR3 contains 12 residues. Germline V lookup: CDR1 SEHNR, CDR2 FQNEAQ (reference sequence). V dropped 5 bases and J dropped 4 bases, with 8 bases sitting between them.

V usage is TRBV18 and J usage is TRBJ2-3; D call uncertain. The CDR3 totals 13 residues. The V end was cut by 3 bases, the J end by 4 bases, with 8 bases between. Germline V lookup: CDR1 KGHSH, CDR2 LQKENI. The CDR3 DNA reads TGTGCCAGCTCACCTAAGGCCGCAGATACGCAGTATTTT. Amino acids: CASSPKAADTQYF.

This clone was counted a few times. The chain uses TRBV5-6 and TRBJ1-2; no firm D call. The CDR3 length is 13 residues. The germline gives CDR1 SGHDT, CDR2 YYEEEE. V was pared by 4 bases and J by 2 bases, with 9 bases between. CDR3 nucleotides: TGTGCCAGCAGCCCGAGCCGGAACTATGGCTACACCTTC. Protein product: CASSPSRNYGYTF.

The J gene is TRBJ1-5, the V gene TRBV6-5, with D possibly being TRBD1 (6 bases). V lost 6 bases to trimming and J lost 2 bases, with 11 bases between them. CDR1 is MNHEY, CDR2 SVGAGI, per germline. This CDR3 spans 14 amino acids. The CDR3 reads CASSHRVGNQPQHF. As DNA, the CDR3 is TGTGCCAGCAGCCACAGGGTTGGCAATCAGCCCCAGCATTTT.

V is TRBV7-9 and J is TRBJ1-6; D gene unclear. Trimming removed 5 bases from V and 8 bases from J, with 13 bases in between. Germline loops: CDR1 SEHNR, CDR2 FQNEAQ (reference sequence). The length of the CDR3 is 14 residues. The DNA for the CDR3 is TGTGCCAGCAGCCATCAGGCGGCTGATTCACCCCTCCACTTT. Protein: CASSHQAADSPLHF. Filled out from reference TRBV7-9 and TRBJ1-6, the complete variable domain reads DTGVSQNPRHKITKRGQNVTFRCDPISEHNRLYWYRQTLGQGPEFLTYFQNEAQLEKSRLLSDRFSAERPKGSFSTLEIQRTEQGDSAMYLCASSHQAADSPLHFGNGTRLTVT.

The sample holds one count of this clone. For the CDR3, the DNA is TGTGCCAGCAGTGCAGGGTTCGGCTACACCTTC. Protein product: CASSAGFGYTF. The rearrangement joins TRBV2 to TRBJ1-2; D is possibly TRBD1 (5 bases). This CDR3 region has 11 residues. With 4 bases removed from V and 8 bases from J, the gap between germline ends came to 8 bases. CDR1 and CDR2 (germline): SNHLY, FYNNEI.

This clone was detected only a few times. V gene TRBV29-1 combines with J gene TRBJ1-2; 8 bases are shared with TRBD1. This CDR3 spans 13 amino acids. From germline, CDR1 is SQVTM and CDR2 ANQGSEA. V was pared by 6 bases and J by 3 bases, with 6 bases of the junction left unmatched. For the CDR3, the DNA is TGCAGCGTGTTGGACAGGGTTGACTATGGCTACACCTTC. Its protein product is CSVLDRVDYGYTF.

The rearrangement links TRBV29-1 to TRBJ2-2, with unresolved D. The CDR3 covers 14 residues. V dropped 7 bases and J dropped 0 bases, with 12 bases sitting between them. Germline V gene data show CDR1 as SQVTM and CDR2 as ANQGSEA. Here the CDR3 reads CSASSVSNTGELFF. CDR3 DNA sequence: TGCAGCGCATCCAGTGTCTCGAACACCGGGGAGCTGTTTTTT.

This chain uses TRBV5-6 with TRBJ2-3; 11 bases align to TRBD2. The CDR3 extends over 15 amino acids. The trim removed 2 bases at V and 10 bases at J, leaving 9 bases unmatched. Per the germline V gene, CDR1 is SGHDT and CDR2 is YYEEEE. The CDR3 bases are TGTGCCAGCAGCTTATTGACTAGCGGGGTCATGTCGCAGTATTTT. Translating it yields CASSLLTSGVMSQYF.

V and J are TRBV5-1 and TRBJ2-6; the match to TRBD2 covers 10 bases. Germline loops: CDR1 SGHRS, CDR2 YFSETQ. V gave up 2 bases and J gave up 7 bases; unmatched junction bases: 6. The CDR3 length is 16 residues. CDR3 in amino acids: CASSFTTSGKANVLTF. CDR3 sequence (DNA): TGCGCCAGCAGCTTCACAACTAGCGGGAAAGCCAACGTCCTGACTTTC.

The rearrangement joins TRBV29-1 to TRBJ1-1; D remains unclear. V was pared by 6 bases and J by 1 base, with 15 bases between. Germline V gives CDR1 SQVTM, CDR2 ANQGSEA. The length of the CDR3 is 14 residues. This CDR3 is CSVSTRAQNTEAFF. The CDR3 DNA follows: TGCAGCGTGTCGACCCGGGCCCAGAACACTGAAGCTTTCTTT. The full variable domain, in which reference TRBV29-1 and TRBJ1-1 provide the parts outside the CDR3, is SAVISQKPSRDICQRGTSLTIQCQVDSQVTMMFWYRQQPGQSLTLIATANQGSEATYESGFVIDKFPISRPNLTFSTLTVSNMSPEDSSIYLCSVSTRAQNTEAFFGQGTRLTVV.

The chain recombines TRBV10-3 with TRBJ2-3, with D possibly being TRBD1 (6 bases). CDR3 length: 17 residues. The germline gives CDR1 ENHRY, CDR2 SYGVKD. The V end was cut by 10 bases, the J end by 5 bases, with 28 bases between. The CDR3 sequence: CATSPDRTPPRGDTQYF. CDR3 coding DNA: TGTGCCACCTCCCCGGACAGAACCCCTCCCCGTGGAGATACGCAGTATTTT.

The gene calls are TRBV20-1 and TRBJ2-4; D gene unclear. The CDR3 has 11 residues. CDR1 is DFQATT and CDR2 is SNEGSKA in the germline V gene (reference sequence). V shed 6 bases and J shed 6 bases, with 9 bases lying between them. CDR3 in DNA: TGCAGTGCCCCTCGTGCAAACATTCAGTACTTC. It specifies CSAPRANIQYF.

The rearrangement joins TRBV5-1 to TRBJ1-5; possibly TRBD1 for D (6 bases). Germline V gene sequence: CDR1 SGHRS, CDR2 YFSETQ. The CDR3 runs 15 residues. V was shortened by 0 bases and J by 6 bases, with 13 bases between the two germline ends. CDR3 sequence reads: CASSLDRGAGQPQHF. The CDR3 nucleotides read TGCGCCAGCAGCTTGGACCGGGGGGCCGGTCAGCCCCAGCATTTT.

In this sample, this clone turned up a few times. CDR3 loop: CSVDGAGWSSTEAFF. The DNA for the CDR3 is TGCAGCGTTGATGGGGCAGGGTGGAGTAGCACTGAAGCTTTCTTT. This sequence joins TRBV29-1 and TRBJ1-1; weak D call: TRBD1 (5 bases). Per the germline V gene, CDR1 is SQVTM and CDR2 is ANQGSEA. Trimming left V 3 bases short and J 4 bases short, with 18 bases between. The CDR3 has 15 residues.

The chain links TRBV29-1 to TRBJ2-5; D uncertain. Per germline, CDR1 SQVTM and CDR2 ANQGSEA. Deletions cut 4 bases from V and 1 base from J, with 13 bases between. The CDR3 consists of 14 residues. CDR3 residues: CSVGASASQETQYF. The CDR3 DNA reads TGCAGCGTTGGGGCTAGTGCATCCCAAGAGACCCAGTACTTC.

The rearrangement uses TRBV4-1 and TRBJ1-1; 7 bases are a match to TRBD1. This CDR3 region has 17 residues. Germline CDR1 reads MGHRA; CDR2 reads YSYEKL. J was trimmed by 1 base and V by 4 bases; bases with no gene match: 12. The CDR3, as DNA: TGCGCCAGCAGCCGGTTATTCGGGACAGCCGGGAACACTGAAGCTTTCTTT. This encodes CASSRLFGTAGNTEAFF.

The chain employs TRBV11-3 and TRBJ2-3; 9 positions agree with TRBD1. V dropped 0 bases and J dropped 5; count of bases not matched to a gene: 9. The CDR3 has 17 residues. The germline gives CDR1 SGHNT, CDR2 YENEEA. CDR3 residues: CASSLEGVGQGRDTQYF. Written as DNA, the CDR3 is TGTGCCAGCAGCTTAGAGGGGGTGGGACAGGGAAGAGATACGCAGTATTTT.